Listed below are T cell receptor beta chains from one sample, sequenced in a study of T cell responses to AZD1222 COVID-19 vaccine. TCRdb's table, derived via immunoSEQ multiplex PCR, lists solely in-frame clones and lacks some. The table has around 99,000 clones, around 90% seen once; the top ten hold about 5%. This sample comprised peripheral blood, obtained on day 0 of AZD1222 vaccination. The receptors originated from an adult in good health. Both conserved end residues are part of each CDR3.

cdr3_length,v_call,j_call,cdr3_aa
14,TRBV5-4,TRBJ1-1,CASSFRSGNTEAFF
16,TRBV28,TRBJ2-7,CASTPVGGQLLYEQYF
15,TRBV2,TRBJ1-6,CASSVRRQGNSPLHF
16,TRBV4-1,TRBJ1-3,CASSQDRQASGNTIYF
14,TRBV7-9,TRBJ2-3,CASSLDRVSDTQYF
15,TRBV7-8,TRBJ1-5,CASSSMTGLNQPQHF
13,TRBV24-1,TRBJ1-5,CATSGTYNQPQHF
15,TRBV2,TRBJ2-3,CASSRLAGGSDTQYF
14,TRBV6-5,TRBJ1-2,CASSYGPGPYGYTF
16,TRBV5-1,TRBJ2-7,CASSELASQNSYEQYF
13,TRBV18,TRBJ1-6,CASSPAGGSPLHF
16,TRBV2,TRBJ2-7,CASSDLSGTGLDEQYF
13,TRBV28,TRBJ1-1,CASAGTANTEAFF
13,TRBV28,TRBJ1-1,CASSLGGVTEAFF
16,TRBV19,TRBJ1-4,CASIQTPGESNEKLFF
14,TRBV24-1,TRBJ2-7,CATSTSGGPHEQYF
15,TRBV21-1,TRBJ1-2,CASSDHPGTGYGYTF
16,TRBV9,TRBJ2-3,CASSGSQLAGTDTQYF
14,TRBV15,TRBJ1-1,CATSRATGSAEAFF
15,TRBV19,TRBJ2-7,CASTVGQGETYEQYF
16,TRBV24-1,TRBJ2-6,CATSDPQRSGANVLTF
14,TRBV30,TRBJ1-5,CAWSVGDSNQPQHF
13,TRBV12-3/TRBV12-4,TRBJ1-1,CASSFGLGTEAFF
13,TRBV4-1,TRBJ1-1,CASSQVRGGEAFF
19,TRBV19,TRBJ1-3,CASSWDPGTGESSGNTIYF
16,TRBV19,TRBJ1-4,CASSGFRGQGFEKLFF
15,TRBV27,TRBJ2-7,CASSVLAGINGEQYF
13,TRBV30,TRBJ1-6,CAWRSRSDSPLHF
13,TRBV5-1,TRBJ1-6,CASSLQGTSPLHF
15,TRBV19,TRBJ2-3,CASHGGTGSTDTQYF
15,TRBV27,TRBJ1-5,CASSWGRGNNQPQHF
14,TRBV5-5,TRBJ2-5,CASSSTAGAETQYF
14,TRBV28,TRBJ1-5,CASSFLQGSQPQHF
15,TRBV10-2,TRBJ2-3,CASSEFGRDTDTQYF
15,TRBV4-2,TRBJ2-7,CASSQPSGRTYEQYF
13,TRBV28,TRBJ1-1,CASSRAEETEAFF
12,TRBV9,TRBJ2-7,CASSGDSYEQYF
13,TRBV18,TRBJ2-3,CASSPRQPYTQYF
15,TRBV18,TRBJ2-2,CASSTGQRYTGELFF
12,TRBV29-1,TRBJ2-1,CSAAGSVNEQFF
16,TRBV7-6,TRBJ1-3,CASSLAPGGTGNTIYF
14,TRBV2,TRBJ2-7,CASGKIGQIYEQYF
16,TRBV9,TRBJ2-1,CASSLLARSSYNEQFF
15,TRBV19,TRBJ1-2,CASSLQGQPNYGYTF
17,TRBV9,TRBJ1-1,CASSEWRDRGLKTEAFF
13,TRBV11-3,TRBJ2-2,CASSLDQDGELFF
15,TRBV24-1,TRBJ2-2,CATSTVLPNTGELFF
16,TRBV9,TRBJ2-3,CASSVDIAGAPDTQYF
14,TRBV18,TRBJ2-7,CASSPGGRVTEQYF
15,TRBV6-5,TRBJ2-5,CASRGTSGGAETQYF
17,TRBV7-2,TRBJ2-2,CASSIEQTRANTGELFF
15,TRBV7-3,TRBJ2-3,CASSLAGGISDTQYF
18,TRBV15,TRBJ1-4,CATSRLGQGRFVNEKLFF
15,TRBV4-1,TRBJ1-2,CASSRRGGVTRGYTF
13,TRBV19,TRBJ2-5,CASSPSGQETQYF
13,TRBV29-1,TRBJ2-1,CSVDAHRNNEQFF
15,TRBV19,TRBJ2-2,CASIRTGRNTGELFF
14,TRBV10-2,TRBJ2-3,CASKEYRGTDTQYF